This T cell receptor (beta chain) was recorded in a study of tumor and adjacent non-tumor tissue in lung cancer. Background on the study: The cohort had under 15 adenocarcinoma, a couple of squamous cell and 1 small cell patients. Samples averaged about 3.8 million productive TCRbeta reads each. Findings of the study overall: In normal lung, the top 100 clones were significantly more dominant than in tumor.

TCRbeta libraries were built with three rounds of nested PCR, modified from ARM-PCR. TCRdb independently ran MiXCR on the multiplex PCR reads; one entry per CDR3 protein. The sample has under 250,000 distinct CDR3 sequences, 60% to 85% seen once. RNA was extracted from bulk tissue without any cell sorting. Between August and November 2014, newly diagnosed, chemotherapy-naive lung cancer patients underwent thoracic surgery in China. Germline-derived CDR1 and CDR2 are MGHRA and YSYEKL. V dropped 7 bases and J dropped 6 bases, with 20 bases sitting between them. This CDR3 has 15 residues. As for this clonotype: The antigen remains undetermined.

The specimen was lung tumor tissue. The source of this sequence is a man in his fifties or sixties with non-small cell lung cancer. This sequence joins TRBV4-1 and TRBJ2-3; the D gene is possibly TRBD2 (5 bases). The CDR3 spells CASIQDGGLWDTQYF. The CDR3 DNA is TGCGCCAGCATTCAAGATGGAGGACTGTGGGATACGCAGTATTTT.